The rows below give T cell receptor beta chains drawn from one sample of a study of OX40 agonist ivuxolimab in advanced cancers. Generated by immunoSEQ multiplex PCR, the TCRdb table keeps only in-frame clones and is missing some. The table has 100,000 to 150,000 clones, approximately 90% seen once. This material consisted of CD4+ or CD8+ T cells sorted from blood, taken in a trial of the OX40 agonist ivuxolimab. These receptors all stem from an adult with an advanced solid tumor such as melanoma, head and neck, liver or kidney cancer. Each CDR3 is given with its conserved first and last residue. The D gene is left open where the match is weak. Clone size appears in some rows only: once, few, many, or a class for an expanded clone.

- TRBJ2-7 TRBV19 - TGTGCCAGTAGTATCGGTTTCGGCTACTACGAGCAGTACTTC CASSIGFGYYEQYF
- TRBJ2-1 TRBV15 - TGTGCCACCAGCAGAAGTACCGGGAGAGAATACAATGAGCAGTTCTTC CATSRSTGREYNEQFF
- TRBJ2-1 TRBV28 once TGTGCCAGCTTCCAGAGGCGGACCAGCTCCTACAATGAGCAGTTCTTC CASFQRRTSSYNEQFF
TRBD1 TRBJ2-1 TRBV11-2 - TGTGCCAGCAGCGGACGGACAGGTCCCTTGTACTACAATGAGCAGTTCTTC CASSGRTGPLYYNEQFF
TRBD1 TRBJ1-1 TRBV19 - TGTGCCAGTAGTATTCTACTCTCCCAAGGGGGGACAGGGGGGAGTAGGACTGAAGCTTTCTTT CASSILLSQGGTGGSRTEAFF
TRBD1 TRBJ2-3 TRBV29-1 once TGCAGCGCCGGGACAGGGAGCACAGATACGCAGTATTTT CSAGTGSTDTQYF
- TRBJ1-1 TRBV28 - TGTGCCAGCAGTGTGGGGAGGCCTGAAGCTTTCTTT CASSVGRPEAFF
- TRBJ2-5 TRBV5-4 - TGTGCCAGCAGCCTCGTAGGAGGGATTGAGACCCAGTACTTC CASSLVGGIETQYF
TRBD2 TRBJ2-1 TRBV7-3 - TGTGCCAGCAGCTTAATCACTAGCGGGGTGTACAATGAGCAGTTCTTC CASSLITSGVYNEQFF
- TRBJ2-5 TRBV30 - TGTGCCTGGAGTGTAGGGGGGAGTCGGTCGGAGACCCAGTACTTC CAWSVGGSRSETQYF
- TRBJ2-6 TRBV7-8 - TGTGCTTTGGGGCGGGGAACCTCCGGCTCTGGGGCCAACGTCCTGACTTTC CALGRGTSGSGANVLTF
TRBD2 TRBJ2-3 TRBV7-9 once TGTGCCAGCAGCTTTTTGACTAGCGGCACAGATACGCAGTATTTT CASSFLTSGTDTQYF
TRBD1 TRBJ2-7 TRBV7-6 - TGTGCCAGCAGCTTAGATCAGGGGGCGCTCTACGAGCAGTACTTC CASSLDQGALYEQYF
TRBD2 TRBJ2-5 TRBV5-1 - TGCGCCAGCAGCACCGGGACTAGCGGGAGGGGGGAGACCCAGTACTTC CASSTGTSGRGETQYF
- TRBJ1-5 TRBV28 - TGTGCCAGCAGACCCGGGGTGGGTCAGCCCCAGCATTTT CASRPGVGQPQHF
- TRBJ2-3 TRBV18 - TGTGCCAGCTCACCTCCCGGGAGCTCTAGCACAGATACGCAGTATTTT CASSPPGSSSTDTQYF
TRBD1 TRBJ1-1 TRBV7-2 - TGTGCCAGCAGAAACACAGGGGATTGGATGGGCACTGAAGCTTTCTTT CASRNTGDWMGTEAFF
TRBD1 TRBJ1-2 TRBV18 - TGTGCCAGCTCACCAAGCACCGGGACAGGGTTCTATGGCTACACCTTC CASSPSTGTGFYGYTF
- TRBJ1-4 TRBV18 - TGTGCCAGCTCACCCCTATCACAGGCCCTTAATGAAAAACTGTTTTTT CASSPLSQALNEKLFF
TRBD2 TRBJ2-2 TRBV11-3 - TGTGCCAGCAGCTTAGGCGGGAGGCGGTCCGGGGAGCTGTTTTTT CASSLGGRRSGELFF
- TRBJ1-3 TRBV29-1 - TGCAGCGTTAAAAAACCTACAGAGGACGTCAACACCATATATTTT CSVKKPTEDVNTIYF
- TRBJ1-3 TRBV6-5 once TGTGCCAGCAGTTACTCGAGGGGATCCGCTGGAAACACCATATATTTT CASSYSRGSAGNTIYF
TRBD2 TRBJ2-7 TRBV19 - TGTGCCAGTAGTAACGGGAGGTACGAGCAGTACTTC CASSNGRYEQYF
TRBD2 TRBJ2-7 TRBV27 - TGTGCCAGCAGTTTATCTCAGACTAGCGGGAGGTACGAGCAGTACTTC CASSLSQTSGRYEQYF
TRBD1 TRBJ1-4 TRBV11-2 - TGTGCCAGCAGCTTGACAGGGGGGCACGAAAAACTGTTTTTT CASSLTGGHEKLFF
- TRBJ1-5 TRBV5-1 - TGCGCCAGCAGCCCGGGGACAAGCAATCAGCCCCAGCATTTT CASSPGTSNQPQHF
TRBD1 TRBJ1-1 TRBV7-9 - TGTGCCAGCAGCAGGGGACAGGGGGCTTTGGATGAAGCTTTCTTT CASSRGQGALDEAFF
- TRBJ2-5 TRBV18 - TGTGCCAGCTCACCTGGAAGAGAGACCCAGTACTTC CASSPGRETQYF
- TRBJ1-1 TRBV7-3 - TGTGCCAGCAGCTTAATGCCGGATTTGAACACTGAAGCTTTCTTT CASSLMPDLNTEAFF
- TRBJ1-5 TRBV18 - TGTGCCAGCTCACCAGGGGGGGCGTTAGGACAGCCCCAGCATTTT CASSPGGALGQPQHF
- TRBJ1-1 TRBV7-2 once TGTGCCAGCAGCCGTGCGGGACTGAACACTGAAGCTTTCTTT CASSRAGLNTEAFF
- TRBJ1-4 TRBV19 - TGTGCCAGTAGTATAGGAGGAAGGAAGGTAAATGAAAAACTGTTTTTT CASSIGGRKVNEKLFF
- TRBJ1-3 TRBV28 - TGTGCCAGCAGTTCGGGAGACAGCTCTGGAAACACCATATATTTT CASSSGDSSGNTIYF
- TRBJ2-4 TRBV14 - TGTGCCAGCAGCCAAGTGGGGGAGGCCGAAAACATTCAGTACTTC CASSQVGEAENIQYF
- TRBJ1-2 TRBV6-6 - - CASSLFGPANYGYTF
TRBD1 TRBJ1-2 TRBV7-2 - TGTGCCAGCAGCACCAGACAGGGGGCGAGGAATGGTGGCTACACCTTC CASSTRQGARNGGYTF
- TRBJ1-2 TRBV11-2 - TGTGCCAGCAGCTTAGAGCGGGGGGGATATGGCTACACCTTC CASSLERGGYGYTF
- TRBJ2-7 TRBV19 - TGTGCCAGTAGTGGTTTTGACGAGCAGTACTTC CASSGFDEQYF
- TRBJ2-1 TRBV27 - TGTGCCAGCAGGCCAACAAATAAAGAGGGTGAGCAGTTCTTC CASRPTNKEGEQFF
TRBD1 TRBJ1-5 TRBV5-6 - TGTGCCAGCAGCTTGGGTGCGGGACAGGAGACTAGGAATCAGCCCCAGCATTTT CASSLGAGQETRNQPQHF
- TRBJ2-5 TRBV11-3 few TGTGCCAGCAGCCCACACGGACAGCGTAGGTTCCAAGAGACCCAGTACTTC CASSPHGQRRFQETQYF
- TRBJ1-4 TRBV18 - TGTGCCAGCCGCCGGGGAGACAGCCTTAATGAAAAACTGTTTTTT CASRRGDSLNEKLFF
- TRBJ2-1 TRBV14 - TGTGCCAGCAGCCATACATCCGGGAAGGGCTCCTACAATGAGCAGTTCTTC CASSHTSGKGSYNEQFF
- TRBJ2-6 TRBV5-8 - TGTGCCAGCAGCTTGATAAATCTCCTCTCTGGGGCCAACGTCCTGACTTTC CASSLINLLSGANVLTF
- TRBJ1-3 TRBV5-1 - TGCGCCAGCAGCTTGGGACAGACGGACACCATATATTTT CASSLGQTDTIYF
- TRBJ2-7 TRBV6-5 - TGTGCCAGCAGTTACTCGACATCAGTCTCCTACGAGCAGTACTTC CASSYSTSVSYEQYF
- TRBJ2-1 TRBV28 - TGTGCCAGCAGTCCTAGCCGTCTGCAGAGCAATGAGCAGTTCTTC CASSPSRLQSNEQFF
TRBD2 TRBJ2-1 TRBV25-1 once TGTGCCAGCAGTGAATATCTAGCGGGAAGCCCGGGGGAGCAGTTCTTC CASSEYLAGSPGEQFF
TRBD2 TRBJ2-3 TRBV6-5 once TGTGCCAGCAGTTACGGTGCTAGCGGGTTGCAATATTTT CASSYGASGLQYF
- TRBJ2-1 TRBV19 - TGTGCCAGTAGTATCGGGAGCTCCTACAATGAGCAGTTCTTC CASSIGSSYNEQFF